The subject of this entry is one T cell receptor (beta chain). Its target is not known. The data were taken from a study of OX40 agonist ivuxolimab in advanced cancers. Study findings and constraints: At 0.1-3.0 mg/kg, partial responders had clonal expansion among the lowest observed.

The length of the CDR3 is 16 residues. The junction had 8 bases not matched to a gene; V was cut back by 0 bases and J by 8 bases. CDR1 is SGDLS, CDR2 YYNGEE, per germline. Sequencing used immunoSEQ multiplex PCR; TCRdb keeps in-frame clones, though not all of them. In the table there are about 32,000 clones, 80% to 90% of which are singletons. The chain couples TRBV9 to TRBJ2-2; 9 bases agree with TRBD2. The receptor was isolated from an adult with an advanced solid tumor such as melanoma, head and neck, liver or kidney cancer. Here the sequenced sample was CD4+ or CD8+ T cells sorted from blood, taken in a trial of the OX40 agonist ivuxolimab. CDR3 region: CASSVDLLAGRGELFF. DNA of the CDR3: TGTGCCAGCAGCGTAGATCTGCTAGCGGGAAGGGGGGAGCTGTTTTTT.